This T cell receptor (beta chain) was retrieved from a study of molecular identifiers for immune sequencing clone quantification. General observations from the study: In CMV-specific effectors, clones above 20 copies held over 98% of molecules; naive, under 1%.

Worth noting for this clonotype: What it recognizes is unknown.

TCRdb redid the calling of the PCR reads with MiXCR, one entry per CDR3 protein. The table lists hundreds of thousands of distinct CDR3 sequences, about 25% of them singletons. The sample was naive CD8+ T cells from blood, with Jurkat cell RNA spiked in. Described subset: FACS-sorted CD8+CD4-CCR7+CD45RA+ naive T cells. The sequence derives from a human donor in good health. Some libraries in this study had Jurkat cell RNA spiked in.

This chain's CDR3 is CASSQLGSNTEAFF. The CDR3, as DNA: TGTGCCAGCAGCCAGCTTGGGTCGAACACTGAAGCTTTCTTT. This chain uses TRBV7-6 with TRBJ1-1; D ambiguous. V shed 5 bases and J shed 1 base, with 11 bases lying between them. The CDR3 extends over 14 amino acids. CDR1 SGHVS and CDR2 FNYEAQ come from the germline V gene. The complete variable domain, with remaining parts taken from reference TRBV7-6 and TRBJ1-1, reads GAGVSQSPRYKVTKRGQDVALRCDPISGHVSLYWYRQALGQGPEFLTYFNYEAQQDKSGLPNDRFSAERPEGSISTLTIQRTEQRDSAMYRCASSQLGSNTEAFFGQGTRLTVV.